This T cell receptor (beta chain) is drawn from a study of blood T cells in healthy people across ages. The authors ran a second PCR of 7 to 11 cycles using a sample-barcoded 5' primer and a J-beta primer mix. TCRdb ran MiXCR on the 5' RACE reads and lists one entry per CDR3 protein. The table has roughly 1.7 million distinct CDR3 sequences, roughly 32% seen once. Roughly 10 milliliters was the volume of peripheral blood drawn from each donor. Looked up from germline, CDR1 is DFQATT and CDR2 is SNEGSKA (reference sequence). The J segment lost 6 bases and the V segment lost 5 bases, leaving 15 bases of the junction unmatched. This CDR3 spans 16 amino acids. This clonotype has more than one count but fewer than ten. Its antigen is not identified. Notes on the study in general: Relative to aged donors, long-lived donors carried more naive CD4+ cells and displayed higher diversity.

The chain carries TRBV20-1 and TRBJ2-1; 8 nucleotides match TRBD2. Sequences were obtained from blood. The TCR comes from a woman in her twenties or thirties in good health. CDR3: CSAHRGGLGFGNEQFF. In DNA, the CDR3 is TGCAGTGCTCACCGTGGGGGACTAGGATTTGGCAATGAGCAGTTCTTC.